This entry lists 10 T cell receptor beta chains sequenced from one sample in a study of OX40 agonist ivuxolimab in advanced cancers. This table comes from immunoSEQ multiplex PCR, and its TCRdb copy is limited to in-frame clones, with some not included. The top ten clones hold roughly a tenth of a sample with 68,000 or so clones, roughly 80% of them seen once. This sample comprised CD4+ or CD8+ T cells sorted from blood, obtained in a trial of the OX40 agonist ivuxolimab. These receptors were obtained from an adult with an advanced solid tumor such as melanoma, head and neck, liver or kidney cancer.

The rearrangement links TRBV11-1 to TRBJ1-2, with D unresolved. V dropped 1 base and J dropped 4 bases, with 16 bases sitting between them. The germline gives CDR1 SGHAT, CDR2 FQDESV (reference sequence). The CDR3 is made up of 16 amino acids. The chain's CDR3 is CASSLGFPGMTYGYTF. The CDR3 DNA reads as TGTGCCAGCAGCTTAGGATTCCCGGGAATGACCTATGGCTACACCTTC.

This clone was found once. The chain links TRBV7-9 to TRBJ2-3, with 7 bases aligning to TRBD2. In germline, CDR1 is SEHNR, CDR2 FQNEAQ (reference sequence). The CDR3 loop spans 14 amino acids. The J segment lost 5 bases and the V segment lost 1 base, leaving 3 bases of the junction unmatched. In nucleotides, the CDR3 is TGTGCCAGCAGCTTAGGCGGGGGTGGAGATACGCAGTATTTT. Encoded protein: CASSLGGGGDTQYF.

This clone has only a few counts. The chain is built from TRBV7-3 and TRBJ2-1; D uncertain. The CDR3 is 14 residues long. Germline V lookup: CDR1 SGHTA, CDR2 FQGTGA. Trimming left V 0 bases short and J 8 bases short, with 11 bases between. The chain's CDR3 is CASSLTQRWDEQFF. CDR3 DNA sequence: TGTGCCAGCAGCTTAACCCAAAGGTGGGATGAGCAGTTCTTC. The full variable domain, with the rest looked up from reference TRBV7-3 and TRBJ2-1, is GAGVSQTPSNKVTEKGKYVELRCDPISGHTALYWYRQSLGQGPEFLIYFQGTGAADDSGLPNDRFFAVRPEGSVSTLKIQRTERGDSAVYLCASSLTQRWDEQFFGPGTRLTVL.

The J gene is TRBJ2-2, the V gene TRBV27; 7 nucleotides align to TRBD1. Per germline, CDR1 MNHEY and CDR2 SMNVEV (reference sequence). The junction had 0 bases not matched to a gene; V was cut back by 2 bases and J by 0 bases. The CDR3 covers 15 residues. The CDR3 loop reads CASSLGTANTGELFF. The CDR3 DNA sequence: TGTGCCAGCAGTTTAGGGACAGCGAACACCGGGGAGCTGTTTTTT.

DNA for the CDR3: TGCGCCAGCACCGAGGCGGACGGGGGTGGGCGGGCACCCCTCCACTTT. Translation: CASTEADGGGRAPLHF. The chain uses TRBV5-1 and TRBJ1-6; the D gene is possibly TRBD1 (5 bases). The V gene's germline CDR1 is SGHRS and CDR2 YFSETQ. This CDR3 is 16 amino acids long. Trimming removed 6 bases at V and 11 bases at J, with 24 bases between. The whole variable domain, remainder taken from reference TRBV5-1 and TRBJ1-6, is KAGVTQTPRYLIKTRGQQVTLSCSPISGHRSVSWYQQTPGQGLQFLFEYFSETQRNKGNFPGRFSGRQFSNSRSEMNVSTLELGDSALYLCASTEADGGGRAPLHFGNGTRLTVT.

The J gene is TRBJ2-3, the V gene TRBV5-1; 8 nucleotides line up with TRBD1. V lost 4 bases to trimming and J lost 6 bases; unmatched junction nucleotides: 7. The germline V gene has CDR1 SGHRS and CDR2 YFSETQ. The CDR3 runs 14 residues. The CDR3 sequence is CASSLGTGGDTQYF. DNA for the CDR3: TGCGCCAGCAGCCTAGGGACAGGCGGGGATACGCAGTATTTT.

The chain carries TRBV19 and TRBJ2-3; D is possibly TRBD1 (5 bases). This CDR3 has 14 residues. V shed 5 bases and J shed 0 bases, with 9 bases lying between them. Looked up from germline, CDR1 is LNHDA and CDR2 is SQIVND (reference sequence). CDR3 bases: TGTGCCAGTAGTTTCAAGGGGAGCACAGATACGCAGTATTTT. Translation gives CASSFKGSTDTQYF. Full variable domain (rest looked up from reference TRBV19 and TRBJ2-3): DGGITQSPKYLFRKEGQNVTLSCEQNLNHDAMYWYRQDPGQGLRLIYYSQIVNDFQKGDIAEGYSVSREKKESFPLTVTSAQKNPTAFYLCASSFKGSTDTQYFGPGTRLTVL.

The chain couples TRBV20-1 to TRBJ2-1; tentatively, D is TRBD1 (5 bases). The V gene lost 5 bases and the J gene lost 6 bases, with 8 bases spanning the gap. The germline V gene encodes CDR1 DFQATT and CDR2 SNEGSKA (reference sequence). CDR3 length equals 11 residues. The CDR3 sequence is CSAPQGNEQFF. As DNA, the CDR3 is TGCAGTGCTCCCCAGGGCAATGAGCAGTTCTTC.

The chain uses TRBV19 and TRBJ1-4, with TRBD1 matching over 10 bases. Per the germline V gene, CDR1 is LNHDA and CDR2 is SQIVND (reference sequence). The trim removed 6 bases at V and 7 bases at J, leaving 2 bases unmatched. The CDR3 consists of 13 residues. The CDR3 nucleotides are TGTGCCAGTAGCCGGGACAGGGGTGAAAAACTGTTTTTT. Translation: CASSRDRGEKLFF.

V usage is TRBV27 and J usage is TRBJ2-7; D gene uncertain. Per the germline V gene, CDR1 is MNHEY and CDR2 is SMNVEV (reference sequence). This CDR3 has 13 residues. Trimming stripped 4 bases from V and 2 bases from J, with 9 bases between. The chain's CDR3 is CASSSNGPYEQYF. The CDR3 region has the DNA TGTGCCAGCAGTTCAAATGGGCCCTACGAGCAGTACTTC.